This T cell receptor (beta chain) derives from a study of cytomegalovirus exposure and HLA in healthy donors (dated by TCRdb to 2015 to 2018). In the study overall: According to a later analysis, one platform produced both the 110 or so validation repertoires and the roughly 650 repertoires of the first cohort. To predict cytomegalovirus infection status, the study combined high-throughput TCR immunosequencing, statistical association of individual TCRs with disease status, and machine learning. The study aimed to test whether cataloging public T cell receptors could reveal signatures of past pathogen exposure. Along with the roughly 710-subject first cohort, a separate validation cohort of roughly 110 different subjects was used.

Counted from cysteine to phenylalanine, this CDR3 has 17 amino acids. Here the CDR3 DNA is all that survives: 51 bases in frame from base 1. Reading the germline V gene gives CDR1 KGHSH and CDR2 LQKENI. V ends up 3 bases short and J 1 base short, with an unmatched junction base count of 6. Comments on this clone: It has no known antigen specificity. Base qualities are missing; no much larger clone stands one base away.

Donors formed part of the validation cohort, which comprised 120 or so subjects and was distinct from the first cohort of 550 to 850 subjects. Libraries were prepared through the immunoSEQ multiplex PCR assay. The original pipeline was this. A statistical classification framework was developed to diagnose cytomegalovirus status using the catalog of TCR beta chain sequences. TCRdb retrieved this table from immuneACCESS and kept in-frame rearrangements only. Not all clones are present; in checked studies, unresolved V genes account for under half, and no reason is known for the remainder. The V and J calls and clone size come from that table; D and trimming were worked out from the DNA. The sample table contains about 250,000 clones; only one count was recorded for about 90% of them. Together, the top ten hold approximately 12% of the sample. What the authors observed across the whole study: Subsequent analysis determined that TCRs grouped into clusters in the first cohort also showed a tendency toward co-occurrence across the approximately 120 validation repertoires, and approximately 94% of cluster scores exceeded 0. In vitro tests confirmed that a few of the cytomegalovirus-associated TCR beta chains recognize cytomegalovirus antigens. Most TCR sequences were seen in very few donors, while some public TCRs were found in many individuals. The classifier was reported to diagnose cytomegalovirus status with high specificity and sensitivity in both the original and validation cohorts. In the study, some 160 TCR beta chains were listed as associated with cytomegalovirus. All 120 or so repertoires were used to score co-occurrence in the validation cohort in a later analysis, because that analysis had no HLA typing for the cohort. The authors suggested that the approach could potentially be generalized to other disease states and immunological phenotypes.

The chain was built from TRBV18 and TRBJ2-1, with 10 central nucleotides matching TRBD2. Sequenced sample: PBMCs. The origin of this receptor is a man aged 18 to 30 in good health and CMV-seropositive. The CDR3 in this case is CASSPSLLAGSYNEQFF. At the DNA level, the sequence is TGTGCCAGCTCACCCTCACTACTAGCGGGATCCTACAATGAGCAGTTCTTC.